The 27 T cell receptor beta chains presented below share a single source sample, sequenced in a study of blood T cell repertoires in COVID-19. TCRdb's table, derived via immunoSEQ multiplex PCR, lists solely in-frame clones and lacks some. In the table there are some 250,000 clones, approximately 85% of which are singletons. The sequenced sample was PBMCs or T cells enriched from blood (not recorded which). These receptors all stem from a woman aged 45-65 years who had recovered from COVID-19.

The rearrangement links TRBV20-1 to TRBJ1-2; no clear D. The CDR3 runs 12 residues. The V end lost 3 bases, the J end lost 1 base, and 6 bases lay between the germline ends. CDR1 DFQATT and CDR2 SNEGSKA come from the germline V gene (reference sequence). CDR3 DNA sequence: TGCAGTGCTAGTCCCAGTAACTATGGCTACACCTTC. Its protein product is CSASPSNYGYTF.

The CDR3 DNA is TGTGCCAGCAGCCCCCGCTCGAGGGACAGGCGAGAGAACGAGCAGTACTTC. The encoded protein is CASSPRSRDRRENEQYF. The V and J genes are TRBV3-1 (or the pseudogene TRBV3-2) and TRBJ2-7; 8 bases fit TRBD1. The CDR3 is 17 residues long. Germline V gene lookup returns CDR1 LGHDT and CDR2 YNNKEL (reference sequence). V lost 4 bases to trimming and J lost 5 bases; unmatched junction nucleotides: 16.

DNA of the CDR3: TGTGCCAGCAGTTATTCCAGGGGGCCTGAAGCTTTCTTT. Its protein product is CASSYSRGPEAFF. The rearrangement joins TRBV6-5 to TRBJ1-1, with 8 positions matching TRBD1. The CDR3 has 13 residues. Germline CDR1 MNHEY, CDR2 SVGAGI. Trimming cost V 3 bases and J 6 bases; bases outside gene matches: 3.

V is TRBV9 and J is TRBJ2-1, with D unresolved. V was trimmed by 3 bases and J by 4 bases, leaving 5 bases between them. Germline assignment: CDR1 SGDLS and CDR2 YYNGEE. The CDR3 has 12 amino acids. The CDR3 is CASSDRYNEQFF. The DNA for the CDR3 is TGTGCCAGCAGCGACAGATACAATGAGCAGTTCTTC.

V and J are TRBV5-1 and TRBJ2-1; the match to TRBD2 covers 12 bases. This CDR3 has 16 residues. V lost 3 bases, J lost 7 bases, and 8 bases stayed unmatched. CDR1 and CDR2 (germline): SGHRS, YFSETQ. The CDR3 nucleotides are TGCGCCAGCAGCTCGAGCACGACTAGCGGGAGTAATGAGCAGTTCTTC. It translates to CASSSSTTSGSNEQFF.

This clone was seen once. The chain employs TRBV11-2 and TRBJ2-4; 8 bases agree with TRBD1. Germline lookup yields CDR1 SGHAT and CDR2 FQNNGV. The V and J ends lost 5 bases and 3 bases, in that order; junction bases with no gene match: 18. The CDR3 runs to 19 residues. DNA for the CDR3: TGTGCCAGCAGCCTACTCCGGGACAGGTCCCCTATTGGCAAAAACATTCAGTACTTC. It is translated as CASSLLRDRSPIGKNIQYF.

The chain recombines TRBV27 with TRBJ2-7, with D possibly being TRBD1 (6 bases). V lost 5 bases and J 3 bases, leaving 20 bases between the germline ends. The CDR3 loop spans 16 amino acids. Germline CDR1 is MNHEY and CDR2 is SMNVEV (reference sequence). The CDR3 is CASSALRGTRLYEQYF. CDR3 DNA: TGTGCCAGCAGTGCCCTCAGGGGAACTAGGCTCTACGAGCAGTACTTC.

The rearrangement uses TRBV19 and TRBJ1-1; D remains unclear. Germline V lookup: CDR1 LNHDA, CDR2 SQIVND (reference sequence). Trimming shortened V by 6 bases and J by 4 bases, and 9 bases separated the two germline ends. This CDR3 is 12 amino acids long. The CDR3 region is CASRKTGTEAFF. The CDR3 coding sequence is TGTGCCAGTAGGAAAACGGGCACTGAAGCTTTCTTT.

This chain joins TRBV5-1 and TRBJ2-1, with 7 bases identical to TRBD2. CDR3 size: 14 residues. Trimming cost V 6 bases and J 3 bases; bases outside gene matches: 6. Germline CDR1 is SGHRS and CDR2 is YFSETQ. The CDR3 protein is CASTHGGNYNEQFF. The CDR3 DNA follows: TGCGCCAGCACCCACGGGGGGAACTACAATGAGCAGTTCTTC.

The CDR3: CTSSPSTGHNTEAFF. Here the CDR3 DNA reads TGCACCAGCAGCCCCTCGACAGGACACAACACTGAAGCTTTCTTT. J is TRBJ1-1 and V is TRBV1; the DNA was not used to check the table's D call, TRBD1. TRBV1 is a pseudogene locus. The length of the CDR3 is 15 residues.

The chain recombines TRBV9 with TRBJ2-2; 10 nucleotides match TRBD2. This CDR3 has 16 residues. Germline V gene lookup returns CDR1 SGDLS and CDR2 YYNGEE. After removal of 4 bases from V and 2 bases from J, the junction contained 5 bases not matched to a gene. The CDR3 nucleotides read TGTGCCAGCAGCCTTGCTAGCGGGAGAAACACCGGGGAGCTGTTTTTT. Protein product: CASSLASGRNTGELFF.

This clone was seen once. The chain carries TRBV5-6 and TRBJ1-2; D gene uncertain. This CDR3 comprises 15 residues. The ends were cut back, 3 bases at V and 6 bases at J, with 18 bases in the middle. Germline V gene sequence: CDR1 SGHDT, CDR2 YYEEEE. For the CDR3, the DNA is TGTGCCAGCAGCTCCCCTGTCCGCCAGTTTGATGGCTACACCTTC. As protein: CASSSPVRQFDGYTF. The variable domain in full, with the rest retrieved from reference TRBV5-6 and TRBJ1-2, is DAGVTQSPTHLIKTRGQQVTLRCSPKSGHDTVSWYQQALGQGPQFIFQYYEEEERQRGNFPDRFSGHQFPNYSSELNVNALLLGDSALYLCASSSPVRQFDGYTFGSGTRLTVV.

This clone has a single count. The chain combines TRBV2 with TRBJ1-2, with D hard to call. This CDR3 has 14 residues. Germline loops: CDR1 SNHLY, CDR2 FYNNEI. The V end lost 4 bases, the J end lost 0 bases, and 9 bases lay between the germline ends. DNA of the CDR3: TGTGCCAGCAGTGTTGGAGGATCTAACTATGGCTACACCTTC. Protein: CASSVGGSNYGYTF.

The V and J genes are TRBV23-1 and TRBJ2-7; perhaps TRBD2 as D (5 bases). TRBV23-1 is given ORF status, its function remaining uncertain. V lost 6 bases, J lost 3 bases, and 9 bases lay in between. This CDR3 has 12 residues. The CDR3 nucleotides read TGCGCCAGCAGGGGAGTTTTCTACGAGCAGTACTTC. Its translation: CASRGVFYEQYF.

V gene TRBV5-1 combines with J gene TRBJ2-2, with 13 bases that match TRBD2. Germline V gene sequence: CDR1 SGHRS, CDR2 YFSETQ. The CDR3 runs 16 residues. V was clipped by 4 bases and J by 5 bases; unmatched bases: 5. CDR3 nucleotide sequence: TGCGCCAGCAGCATGGGACTAGCGGGACTTACCGGGGAGCTGTTTTTT. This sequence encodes CASSMGLAGLTGELFF.

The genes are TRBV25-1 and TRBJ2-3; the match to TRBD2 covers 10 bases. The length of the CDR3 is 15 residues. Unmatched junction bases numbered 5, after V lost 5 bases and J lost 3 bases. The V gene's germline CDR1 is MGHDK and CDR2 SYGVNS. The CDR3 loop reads CASSPSGRLTDTQYF. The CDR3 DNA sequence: TGTGCCAGCAGTCCTAGCGGGAGATTGACAGATACGCAGTATTTT.

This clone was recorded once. CDR3 amino acids: CASSLDREDGYTF. CDR3 bases: TGTGCCAGCAGCTTAGACAGGGAAGATGGCTACACCTTC. The genes are TRBV7-3 and TRBJ1-2, with 7 bases identical to TRBD1. Germline CDR1 SGHTA, CDR2 FQGTGA. V gave up 2 bases and J gave up 6 bases; unmatched junction bases: 3. The CDR3 loop spans 13 amino acids.

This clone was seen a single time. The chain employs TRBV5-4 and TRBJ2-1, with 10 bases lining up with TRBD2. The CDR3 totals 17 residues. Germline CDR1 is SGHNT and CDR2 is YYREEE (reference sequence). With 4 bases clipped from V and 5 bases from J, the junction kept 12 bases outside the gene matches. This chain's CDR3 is CASSDDSAGGPHNEQFF. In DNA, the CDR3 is TGTGCCAGCAGCGACGATTCAGCGGGAGGGCCCCACAATGAGCAGTTCTTC. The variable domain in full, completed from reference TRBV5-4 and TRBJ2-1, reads ETGVTQSPTHLIKTRGQQVTLRCSSQSGHNTVSWYQQALGQGPQFIFQYYREEENGRGNFPPRFSGLQFPNYSSELNVNALELDDSALYLCASSDDSAGGPHNEQFFGPGTRLTVL.

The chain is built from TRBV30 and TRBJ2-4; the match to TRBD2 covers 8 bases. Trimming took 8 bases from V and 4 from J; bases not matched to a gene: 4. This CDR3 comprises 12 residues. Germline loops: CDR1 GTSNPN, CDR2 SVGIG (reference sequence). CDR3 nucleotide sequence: TGTGCCGTGGCGGGGGGTAAAAACATTCAGTACTTC. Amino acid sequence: CAVAGGKNIQYF.

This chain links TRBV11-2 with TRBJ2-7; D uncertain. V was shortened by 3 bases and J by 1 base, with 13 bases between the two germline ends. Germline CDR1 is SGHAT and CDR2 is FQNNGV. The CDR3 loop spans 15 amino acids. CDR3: CASSFPGHLSYEQYF. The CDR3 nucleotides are TGTGCCAGCAGCTTTCCCGGTCACCTTTCCTACGAGCAGTACTTC.

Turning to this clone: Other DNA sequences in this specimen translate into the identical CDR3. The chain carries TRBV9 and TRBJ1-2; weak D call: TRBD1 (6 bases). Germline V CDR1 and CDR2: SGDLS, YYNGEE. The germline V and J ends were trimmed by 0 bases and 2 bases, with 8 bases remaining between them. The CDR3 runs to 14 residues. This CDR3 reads CASSVGQGNYGYTF. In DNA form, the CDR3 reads TGTGCCAGCAGCGTAGGGCAGGGGAACTATGGCTACACCTTC.

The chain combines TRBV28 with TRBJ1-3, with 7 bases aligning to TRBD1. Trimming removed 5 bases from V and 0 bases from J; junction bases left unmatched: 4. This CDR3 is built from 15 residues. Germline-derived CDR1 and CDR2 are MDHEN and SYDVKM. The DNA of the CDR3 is TGTGCCAGCAGTGCGACAGGGACCTCTGGAAACACCATATATTTT. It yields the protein CASSATGTSGNTIYF.

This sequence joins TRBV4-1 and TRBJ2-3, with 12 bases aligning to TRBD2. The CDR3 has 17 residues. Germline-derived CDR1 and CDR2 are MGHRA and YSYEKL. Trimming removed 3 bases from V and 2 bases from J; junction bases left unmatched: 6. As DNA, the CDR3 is TGCGCCAGCAGCCAGAGGACTAGCGGGATAATCACAGATACGCAGTATTTT. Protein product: CASSQRTSGIITDTQYF.

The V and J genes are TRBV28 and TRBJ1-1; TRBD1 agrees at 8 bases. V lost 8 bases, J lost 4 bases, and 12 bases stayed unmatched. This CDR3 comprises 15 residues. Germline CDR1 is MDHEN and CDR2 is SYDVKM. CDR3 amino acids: CASFLRGRPGTEAFF. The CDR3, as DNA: TGTGCCAGCTTCCTCAGGGGGCGCCCCGGCACTGAAGCTTTCTTT.

The DNA of the CDR3 is TGTGCCAGCTTTAGGGGATCCTACAATGAGCAGTTCTTC. Translated: CASFRGSYNEQFF. This chain joins TRBV28 and TRBJ2-1; possible D gene TRBD1, 5 bases. This CDR3 comprises 13 residues. V lost 8 bases, J lost 1 base, and 9 bases lay in between. Germline CDR1 MDHEN, CDR2 SYDVKM.

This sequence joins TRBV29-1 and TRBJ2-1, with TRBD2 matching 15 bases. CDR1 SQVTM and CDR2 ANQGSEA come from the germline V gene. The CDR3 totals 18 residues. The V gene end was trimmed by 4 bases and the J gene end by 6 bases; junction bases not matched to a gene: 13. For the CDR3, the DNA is TGCAGCGTTGTCCCAGGGACTAGCGGGAGGTCTCGGCGCAATGAGCAGTTCTTC. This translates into CSVVPGTSGRSRRNEQFF.

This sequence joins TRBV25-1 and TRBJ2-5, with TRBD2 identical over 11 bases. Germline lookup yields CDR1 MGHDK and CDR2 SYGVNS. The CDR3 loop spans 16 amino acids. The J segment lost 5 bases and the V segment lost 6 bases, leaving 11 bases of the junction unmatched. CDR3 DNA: TGTGCCAGCAGCGCCGCCTTAGCGGGAGGGCCTGAGACCCAGTACTTC. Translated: CASSAALAGGPETQYF.